A single sample is the source of the 32 T cell receptor beta chains below, sequenced in a study of CXCR3-negative and CXCR3-positive naive CD8 T cells. General study results and limits: More hydrophobic TRB CDR3s were found in CXCR3-positive naive cells than in CXCR3-negative naive cells.

These receptors are not linked to any known antigen. The TRB cDNA libraries were prepared by 5' RACE with UMI labels. Using the 5' RACE reads, TCRdb records one entry per CDR3 protein without DNA. The sample table includes about 4,900 distinct CDR3 sequences. Sequencing was performed on naive CXCR3+ CD8+ T cells from blood. As to subset: CD45RO-CCR7+CD27+CD95- naive CD8+ T cells expressing CXCR3 (TNR3+). The source is a human donor in good health. Some clones in this sample may be carry-over from other donors' samples.

Frequency places this clonotype as medium-sized. The genes are TRBV29-1 and TRBJ1-1. The CDR3 sequence is 15 residues long. Germline CDR1 and CDR2: SQVTM and ANQGSEA. The CDR3 here is CSVVTRDYMNTEAFF.

This clonotype is classed as medium-sized by frequency. This sequence joins TRBV5-1 and TRBJ2-1; without DNA, the TCRdb call of TRBD1 cannot be checked. Per the germline V gene, CDR1 is SGHRS and CDR2 is YFSETQ. CDR3 length: 16 residues. The CDR3 here is CASSDRDSLSYNEQFF.

The chain carries TRBV9 and TRBJ2-7. CDR1 and CDR2 (germline): SGDLS, YYNGEE. The CDR3 length is 14 residues. The CDR3 spells CASSVEADGNEQYF.

Considering frequency, this clonotype is medium-sized. V and J are TRBV13 and TRBJ2-7. CDR1 PRHDT and CDR2 FYEKMQ come from the germline V gene (reference sequence). CDR3 length: 11 amino acids. The CDR3 region is CASSTGYEQYF.

The chain employs TRBV28 and TRBJ2-7; TCRdb's D call of TRBD1 is untestable without DNA. The CDR3 loop spans 14 amino acids. In germline, CDR1 is MDHEN, CDR2 SYDVKM. CDR3 in amino acids: CASSFPGRGGEQYF.

J is TRBJ2-7 and V is TRBV29-1; with no DNA, the TCRdb D assignment of TRBD1 cannot be verified. CDR3 length: 14 residues. Germline-derived CDR1 and CDR2 are SQVTM and ANQGSEA. CDR3 in amino acids: CSVEGGQGQYEQYF.

This clonotype is medium-sized by frequency. The CDR3 here is CSVLGGATPNYEQYF. V and J are TRBV29-1 and TRBJ2-7; TCRdb outputs TRBD1, but without DNA this stays unchecked. This CDR3 has 15 residues. Germline lookup yields CDR1 SQVTM and CDR2 ANQGSEA.

The J gene is TRBJ2-2, the V gene TRBV2; TCRdb indicates TRBD1, and absent DNA this call remains unverified. The CDR3 extends over 16 amino acids. Germline V gene sequence: CDR1 SNHLY, CDR2 FYNNEI. The CDR3 protein is CASSVPGTADTGELFF.

According to its frequency, this clonotype is large. V is TRBV10-3 and J is TRBJ1-2; with no DNA, the TCRdb D assignment of TRBD1 cannot be verified. Germline V gene lookup returns CDR1 ENHRY and CDR2 SYGVKD. The CDR3 runs to 14 residues. The CDR3 is CAIRGDRDIYGYTF.

This rearrangement joins TRBV5-6 to TRBJ2-1. The CDR3 extends over 13 amino acids. The germline V gene has CDR1 SGHDT and CDR2 YYEEEE. The CDR3 region is CASRGISYTEQFF.

The chain joins TRBV27 to TRBJ2-1; TCRdb returns TRBD1, unconfirmable since there is no DNA. CDR3 length equals 12 residues. Germline V gene sequence: CDR1 MNHEY, CDR2 SMNVEV (reference sequence). Here the CDR3 reads CASSPLSNEQFF.

The rearrangement uses TRBV20-1 and TRBJ2-7; without DNA, the TCRdb call of TRBD1 cannot be checked. The CDR3 has 13 residues. CDR1 and CDR2 from the germline V gene are DFQATT and SNEGSKA (reference sequence). CDR3 sequence reads: CSARTEDSYEQYF.

V usage is TRBV20-1 and J usage is TRBJ2-1; TCRdb gives TRBD1 as the D gene, but with no DNA this cannot be confirmed. This CDR3 has 12 residues. CDR1 and CDR2 from the germline V gene are DFQATT and SNEGSKA (reference sequence). The CDR3 here is CSARISGNEQFF.

This chain joins TRBV12-3 or TRBV12-4 and TRBJ1-6. The CDR3 totals 16 residues. The CDR3 loop is CASRPSTRSYNSPLHF.

The rearrangement links TRBV5-1 to TRBJ2-7; lacking DNA, the TRBD1 call made by TCRdb goes unchecked. The CDR3 runs to 15 residues. Per germline, CDR1 SGHRS and CDR2 YFSETQ. The CDR3 sequence is CASSPRDRGDYEQSF. Filled out from reference TRBV5-1 and TRBJ2-7, the complete variable domain reads KAGVTQTPRYLIKTRGQQVTLSCSPISGHRSVSWYQQTPGQGLQFLFEYFSETQRNKGNFPGRFSGRQFSNSRSEMNVSTLELGDSALYLCASSPRDRGDYEQSFGPGTRLTVT.

This chain connects TRBV29-1 to TRBJ2-7; the D gene TCRdb calls, TRBD2, cannot be checked with no DNA. The V gene's germline CDR1 is SQVTM and CDR2 ANQGSEA. This CDR3 contains 14 residues. The CDR3 is CSVQVTSGAYEQYF.

This chain connects TRBV13 to TRBJ2-5; TCRdb's assignment of TRBD2 cannot be checked, as there is no DNA. The CDR3 extends over 12 amino acids. Germline loops: CDR1 PRHDT, CDR2 FYEKMQ (reference sequence). The CDR3 loop is CASTGGRKTQYF.

The chain combines TRBV6-5 with TRBJ2-5; TCRdb selects TRBD2, and the lack of DNA leaves this call unchecked. Germline assignment: CDR1 MNHEY and CDR2 SVGAGI. The CDR3 length is 17 residues. CDR3 sequence: CASSSTGSGTSKETQYF.

This clonotype ranks as medium-sized in terms of frequency. V gene TRBV7-3 combines with J gene TRBJ2-3; absent DNA, TCRdb's TRBD1 call cannot be checked. This CDR3 region has 14 residues. CDR1 is SGHTA, CDR2 FQGTGA, per germline. The chain's CDR3 is CASSLTGGTDTQYF.

This chain links TRBV4-2 with TRBJ2-3. The CDR3 covers 15 residues. Germline values: CDR1 LGHNA, CDR2 YNFKEQ. The chain's CDR3 is CASSITRTGTDTQYF.

This rearrangement joins TRBV29-1 to TRBJ1-2. Germline V gene data show CDR1 as SQVTM and CDR2 as ANQGSEA. This CDR3 has 12 amino acids. CDR3 loop: CRPGPAEFDYTF.

The chain recombines TRBV20-1 with TRBJ1-1; as DNA is missing, the TRBD1 call by TCRdb cannot be tested. The CDR3 has 11 residues. Germline CDR1 and CDR2: DFQATT and SNEGSKA (reference sequence). The CDR3 is CGGAGGTEAFF.

V is TRBV29-1 and J is TRBJ2-2. The CDR3 spans 12 residues. Germline V gene lookup returns CDR1 SQVTM and CDR2 ANQGSEA. The CDR3 sequence is CSVDLGGGELFF.

The rearrangement uses TRBV4-2 and TRBJ1-1; absent DNA, TCRdb's TRBD1 call cannot be checked. From germline, CDR1 is LGHNA and CDR2 YNFKEQ. The CDR3 runs to 16 residues. The CDR3 sequence is CASSQGEGRGQNEAFF.

In terms of frequency, this clonotype is medium-sized (0.01 to 0.1%). CDR3 residues: CATSTRLSPLHF. The chain joins TRBV15 to TRBJ1-6. This CDR3 spans 12 amino acids. Germline-derived CDR1 and CDR2 are LNHNV and YYDKDF (reference sequence).

The chain carries TRBV7-9 and TRBJ1-2; TCRdb lists TRBD1, though no DNA is available to test this call. The CDR3 spans 14 residues. Germline V gene data show CDR1 as SEHNR and CDR2 as FQNEAQ (reference sequence). The CDR3 region is CASSHRQGVAGYTF.

This chain uses TRBV3-1 with TRBJ1-4; no DNA is available, so the TRBD1 call from TCRdb remains unchecked. CDR3 length: 13 amino acids. In germline, CDR1 is LGHDT, CDR2 YNNKEL (reference sequence). CDR3 loop: CASSPRDSEKLFF.

Considering frequency, this clonotype is medium-sized (0.01 to 0.1%). V and J are TRBV29-1 and TRBJ2-1; TCRdb names TRBD1, which stays unverified in the absence of DNA. CDR1 is SQVTM and CDR2 is ANQGSEA in the germline V gene. The CDR3 runs 15 residues. CDR3 sequence reads: CSVETRFRSMGEQFF.

This CDR3 reads CASSLFRDRAIPPRPQHF. The J gene is TRBJ1-5, the V gene TRBV28; absent DNA, TCRdb's TRBD1 call cannot be checked. The CDR3 has 18 residues. Germline V gene data show CDR1 as MDHEN and CDR2 as SYDVKM. The variable domain in full, with the rest retrieved from reference TRBV28 and TRBJ1-5, is DVKVTQSSRYLVKRTGEKVFLECVQDMDHENMFWYRQDPGLGLRLIYFSYDVKMKEKGDIPEGYSVSREKKERFSLILESASTNQTSMYLCASSLFRDRAIPPRPQHFGDGTRLSIL.

The chain employs TRBV6-2 or TRBV6-3 and TRBJ2-7; with no DNA, the TCRdb D assignment of TRBD2 cannot be verified. The V gene's germline CDR1 is MNHEY and CDR2 SVGEGT. The CDR3 totals 15 residues. The CDR3 sequence is CASSYLTSGTYEQYF.

This chain uses TRBV7-9 with TRBJ1-2; the D call from TCRdb, TRBD1, cannot be confirmed without DNA. Germline loops: CDR1 SEHNR, CDR2 FQNEAQ (reference sequence). The CDR3 loop spans 12 amino acids. CDR3 sequence: CASSPDSYGYTF.

The chain combines TRBV5-1 with TRBJ2-2; absent DNA, TCRdb's TRBD2 call cannot be checked. Germline CDR1 SGHRS, CDR2 YFSETQ. This CDR3 region has 14 residues. The CDR3 region is CASSLSGSAGELFF.